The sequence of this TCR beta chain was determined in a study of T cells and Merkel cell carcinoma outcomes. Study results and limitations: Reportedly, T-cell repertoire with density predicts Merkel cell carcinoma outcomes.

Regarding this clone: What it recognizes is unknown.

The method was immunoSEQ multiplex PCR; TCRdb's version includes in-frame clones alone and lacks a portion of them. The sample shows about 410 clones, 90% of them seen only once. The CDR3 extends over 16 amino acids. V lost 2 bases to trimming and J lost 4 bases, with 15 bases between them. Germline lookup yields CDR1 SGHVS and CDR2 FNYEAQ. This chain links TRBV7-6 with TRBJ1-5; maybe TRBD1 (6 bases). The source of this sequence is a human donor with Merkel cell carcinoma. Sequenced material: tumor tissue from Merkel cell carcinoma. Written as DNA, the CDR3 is TGTGCCAGCAGCTTATCAGGGGATCTTGCAAATCAGCCCCAGCATTTT. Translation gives CASSLSGDLANQPQHF.